This T cell receptor (beta chain) stems from a study of neurological immune-mediated disorders. The study's findings and limits: The greatest degree of TCR clonal expansion was observed in HTLV-1-associated myelopathy, with the lowest in multiple sclerosis, below that of healthy controls.

The unsorted libraries were produced from 2 million PBMCs held at -80 C. This clonotype was seen at least ten times. The target antigen is unknown. As for the cDNA, it was generated by 5'RACE with 10-nucleotide random UMIs. Sequencing runs each generated in excess of 160 million TCR-beta sequences derived from 15-18 subjects. A single record per CDR3 protein comes from TCRdb applying MiXCR to the 5' RACE reads. Of approximately 46,000 distinct CDR3 sequences listed, about a tenth are singletons. Trimming removed 0 bases from V and 3 bases from J, with 12 bases in between. Germline V gene lookup returns CDR1 LGHDT and CDR2 YNNKEL (reference sequence). CDR3 length: 16 amino acids.

The clonotype originates from a man in his 70s with HTLV-1-associated myelopathy (HAM/TSP). The rearrangement uses TRBV3-1 and TRBJ2-1; D unclear. Sequencing was carried out using PBMCs. CDR3 DNA: TGTGCCAGCAGCCAAGATGTATCCAGGCTCTACAATGAGCAGTTCTTC. As protein: CASSQDVSRLYNEQFF.